Following are 12 T cell receptor beta chains from one sample sequenced in a study of early stage breast cancer tumors. The repertoire was sequenced with immunoSEQ multiplex PCR; TCRdb's copy has only in-frame clones and lacks some. The sample yields about 69,000 clones, about 85% seen once. Sequenced sample: blood. The receptors shown here come from a person aged 35 to 50 with breast cancer.

This chain links TRBV28 with TRBJ2-1, with 8 bases matching TRBD2. Germline V gene data show CDR1 as MDHEN and CDR2 as SYDVKM. There are 20 residues in the CDR3. The V and J ends lost 5 bases and 1 base, in that order; junction bases with no gene match: 19. The CDR3 region has the DNA TGTGCCAGCAGTCCTCCCTCCGGGACTAGTTCAAAGGTGTCCTACAATGAGCAGTTCTTC. It specifies CASSPPSGTSSKVSYNEQFF.

This clone was counted a single time. J is TRBJ1-2 and V is TRBV7-9; D unresolved. Trimming shortened V by 0 bases and J by 1 base, and 12 bases separated the two germline ends. The CDR3 contains 16 residues. Germline loops: CDR1 SEHNR, CDR2 FQNEAQ (reference sequence). The chain's CDR3 is CASSLASSQINYGYTF. CDR3 sequence (DNA): TGTGCCAGCAGCTTAGCGTCTTCTCAAATTAACTATGGCTACACCTTC.

The rearrangement links TRBV28 to TRBJ2-1; tentative D call: TRBD2 (6 bases). CDR3 length: 12 amino acids. Germline V CDR1 and CDR2: MDHEN, SYDVKM. The ends were cut back, 6 bases at V and 8 bases at J, with 11 bases in the middle. The CDR3 is CASRVGGHEQFF. The CDR3, as DNA: TGTGCCAGCAGAGTGGGAGGACATGAGCAGTTCTTC. Full variable domain (outside the CDR3, taken from reference TRBV28 and TRBJ2-1): DVKVTQSSRYLVKRTGEKVFLECVQDMDHENMFWYRQDPGLGLRLIYFSYDVKMKEKGDIPEGYSVSREKKERFSLILESASTNQTSMYLCASRVGGHEQFFGPGTRLTVL.

The chain has TRBV7-9 and TRBJ1-5; 8 nucleotides align to TRBD1. The CDR3 loop spans 15 amino acids. Germline CDR1 and CDR2: SEHNR and FQNEAQ (reference sequence). V lost 5 bases to trimming and J lost 2 bases; unmatched junction nucleotides: 5. In nucleotides, the CDR3 is TGTGCCAGCAGCCCCTCGGACAGGGGCAATCAGCCCCAGCATTTT. As protein: CASSPSDRGNQPQHF. The full variable domain, its missing parts supplied by reference TRBV7-9 and TRBJ1-5, is DTGVSQNPRHKITKRGQNVTFRCDPISEHNRLYWYRQTLGQGPEFLTYFQNEAQLEKSRLLSDRFSAERPKGSFSTLEIQRTEQGDSAMYLCASSPSDRGNQPQHFGDGTRLSIL.

The gene calls are TRBV5-4 and TRBJ2-3; 8 bases match TRBD2. J was trimmed by 4 bases and V by 0 bases; bases with no gene match: 7. The CDR3 extends over 16 amino acids. CDR1 and CDR2 from the germline V gene are SGHNT and YYREEE (reference sequence). CDR3 bases: TGTGCCAGCAGCTTGGGAGAGCGGGAGTTCCCAGATACGCAGTATTTT. It codes for CASSLGEREFPDTQYF.

The genes are TRBV28 and TRBJ1-1; D might be TRBD1 (6 bases). The germline V gene encodes CDR1 MDHEN and CDR2 SYDVKM. CDR3 size: 13 residues. The CDR3 DNA is TGTGCGGTTACCGGGACAACAAACCCTGAAGCTTTCTTT. Its translation is CAVTGTTNPEAFF.

V usage is TRBV9 and J usage is TRBJ2-1, with D maybe TRBD1 (5 bases). The V end was cut by 0 bases, the J end by 5 bases, with 15 bases between. From germline, CDR1 is SGDLS and CDR2 YYNGEE. This CDR3 is 16 amino acids long. In nucleotides, the CDR3 is TGTGCCAGCAGCGTAGGTGGCAGGGTAATCAACAATGAGCAGTTCTTC. Its protein is CASSVGGRVINNEQFF. The entire variable domain, with the rest obtained from reference TRBV9 and TRBJ2-1, is as follows: DSGVTQTPKHLITATGQRVTLRCSPRSGDLSVYWYQQSLDQGLQFLIQYYNGEERAKGNILERFSAQQFPDLHSELNLSSLELGDSALYFCASSVGGRVINNEQFFGPGTRLTVL.

This chain uses TRBV27 with TRBJ2-7; D is ambiguous. The V and J ends lost 3 bases and 5 bases respectively, with 8 bases between them. Germline assignment: CDR1 MNHEY and CDR2 SMNVEV (reference sequence). The CDR3 is 12 residues long. The CDR3: CASSLYGNEQYF. CDR3 nucleotides: TGTGCCAGCAGTTTGTATGGCAACGAGCAGTACTTC.

The rearrangement uses TRBV9 and TRBJ2-3; 8 nucleotides line up with TRBD2. The CDR3 has 17 amino acids. Germline CDR1 and CDR2: SGDLS and YYNGEE. After removal of 0 bases from V and 0 bases from J, the junction contained 6 bases not matched to a gene. The CDR3 sequence is CASSVGALADSTDTQYF. As DNA, the CDR3 is TGTGCCAGCAGCGTAGGTGCACTAGCGGACAGCACAGATACGCAGTATTTT.

The V call is TRBV28, the J call TRBJ1-2, with a tentative D call TRBD1 (6 bases). The length of the CDR3 is 16 residues. Germline assignment: CDR1 MDHEN and CDR2 SYDVKM. The V end was cut by 5 bases, the J end by 4 bases, with 20 bases between. The CDR3 region is CASSGTQKRQAYGYTF. The CDR3 bases are TGTGCCAGCAGTGGCACCCAAAAGAGACAGGCCTATGGCTACACCTTC.

J is TRBJ1-5 and V is TRBV6-1; weak D call: TRBD1 (5 bases). The germline gives CDR1 MNHNS, CDR2 SASEGT. CDR3 size: 14 residues. The germline V and J ends were trimmed by 4 bases and 4 bases, with 11 bases remaining between them. The CDR3, as DNA: TGTGCCAGCAGTGCTGACAGTCCGAATCAGCCCCAGCATTTT. It yields the protein CASSADSPNQPQHF.

This clone has a single count. This chain joins TRBV5-1 and TRBJ2-7; 7 nucleotides align to TRBD2. The trim removed 5 bases at V and 5 bases at J, leaving 13 bases unmatched. Germline assignment: CDR1 SGHRS and CDR2 YFSETQ. The CDR3 covers 15 residues. The CDR3 DNA is TGCGCCAGCAGTAAAGGGCGGGAGTTTTCCCACGAGCAGTACTTC. This sequence encodes CASSKGREFSHEQYF.